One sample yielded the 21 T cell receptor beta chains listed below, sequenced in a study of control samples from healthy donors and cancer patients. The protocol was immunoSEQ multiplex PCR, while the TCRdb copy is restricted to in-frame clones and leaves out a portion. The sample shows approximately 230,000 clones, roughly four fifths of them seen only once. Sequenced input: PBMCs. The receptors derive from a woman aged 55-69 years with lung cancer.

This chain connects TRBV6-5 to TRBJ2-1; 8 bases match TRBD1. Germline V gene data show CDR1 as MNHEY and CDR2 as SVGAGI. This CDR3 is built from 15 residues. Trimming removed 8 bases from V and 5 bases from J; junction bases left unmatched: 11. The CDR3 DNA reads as TGTGCCAGCGGCAGCAGGGGGCGCAGGGACAATGAGCAGTTCTTC. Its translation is CASGSRGRRDNEQFF.

In DNA, the CDR3 is TGTGCCAGCTCACCCAGGGGGTTAGTCACTGAAGCTTTCTTT. Protein sequence: CASSPRGLVTEAFF. The rearrangement links TRBV18 to TRBJ1-1; 7 bases match TRBD1. Germline values: CDR1 KGHSH, CDR2 LQKENI. Germline trimming cut 3 bases from V and 4 bases from J; bases unmatched to any gene: 5. The CDR3 has 14 residues.

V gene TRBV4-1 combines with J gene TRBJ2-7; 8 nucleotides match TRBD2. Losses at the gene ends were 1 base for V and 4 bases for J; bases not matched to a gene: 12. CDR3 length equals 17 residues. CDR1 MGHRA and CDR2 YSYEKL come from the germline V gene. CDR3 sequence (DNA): TGCGCCAGCAGCCAAGTTCCCATCGGCGGGAGGATTTACGAGCAGTACTTC. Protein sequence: CASSQVPIGGRIYEQYF.

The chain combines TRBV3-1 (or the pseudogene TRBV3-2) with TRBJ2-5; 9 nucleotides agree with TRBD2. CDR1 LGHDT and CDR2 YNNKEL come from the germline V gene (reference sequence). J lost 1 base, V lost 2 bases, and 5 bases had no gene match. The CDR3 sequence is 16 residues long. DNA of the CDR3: TGTGCCAGCAGCCAATTGGCGGGGGGGCCCCAAGAGACCCAGTACTTC. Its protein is CASSQLAGGPQETQYF.

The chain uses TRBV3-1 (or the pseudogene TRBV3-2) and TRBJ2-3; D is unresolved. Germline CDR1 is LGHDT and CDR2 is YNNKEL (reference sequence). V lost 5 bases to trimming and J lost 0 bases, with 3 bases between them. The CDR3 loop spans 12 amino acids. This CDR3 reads CASSYSTDTQYF. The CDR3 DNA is TGTGCCAGCAGCTATAGCACAGATACGCAGTATTTT.

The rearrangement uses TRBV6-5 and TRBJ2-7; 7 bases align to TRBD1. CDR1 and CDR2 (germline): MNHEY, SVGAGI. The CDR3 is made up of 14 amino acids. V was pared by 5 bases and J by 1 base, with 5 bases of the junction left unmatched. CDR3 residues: CASSRQGQSYEQYF. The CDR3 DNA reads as TGTGCCAGCAGTCGACAGGGACAATCCTACGAGCAGTACTTC.

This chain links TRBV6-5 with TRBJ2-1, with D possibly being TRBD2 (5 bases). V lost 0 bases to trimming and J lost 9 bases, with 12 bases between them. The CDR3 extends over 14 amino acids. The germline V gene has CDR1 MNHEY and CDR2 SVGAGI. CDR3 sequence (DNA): TGTGCCAGCAGTTACTCGTACCGGGGTGTTGAGCAGTTCTTC. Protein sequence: CASSYSYRGVEQFF.

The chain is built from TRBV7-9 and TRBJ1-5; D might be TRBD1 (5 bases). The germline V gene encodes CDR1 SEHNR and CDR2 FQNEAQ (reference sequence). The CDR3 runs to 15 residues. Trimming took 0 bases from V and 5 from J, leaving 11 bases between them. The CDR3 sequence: CASSLALGGDQPQHF. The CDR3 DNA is TGTGCCAGCAGCTTAGCTCTTGGGGGGGATCAGCCCCAGCATTTT. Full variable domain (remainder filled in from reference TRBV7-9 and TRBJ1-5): DTGVSQNPRHKITKRGQNVTFRCDPISEHNRLYWYRQTLGQGPEFLTYFQNEAQLEKSRLLSDRFSAERPKGSFSTLEIQRTEQGDSAMYLCASSLALGGDQPQHFGDGTRLSIL.

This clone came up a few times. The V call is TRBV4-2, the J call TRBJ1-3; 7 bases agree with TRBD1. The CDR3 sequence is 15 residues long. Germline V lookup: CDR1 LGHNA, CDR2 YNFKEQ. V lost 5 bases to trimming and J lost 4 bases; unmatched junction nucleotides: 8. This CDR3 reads CASSTEGGNGNTIYF. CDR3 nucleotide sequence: TGTGCCAGCAGCACAGAAGGGGGCAACGGAAACACCATATATTTT.

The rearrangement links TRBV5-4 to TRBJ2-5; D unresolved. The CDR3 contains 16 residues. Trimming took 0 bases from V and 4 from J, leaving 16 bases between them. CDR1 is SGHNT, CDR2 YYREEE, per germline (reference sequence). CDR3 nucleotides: TGTGCCAGCAGCTTGGCCTTAGGCGGAATCACAGAGACCCAGTACTTC. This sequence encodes CASSLALGGITETQYF.

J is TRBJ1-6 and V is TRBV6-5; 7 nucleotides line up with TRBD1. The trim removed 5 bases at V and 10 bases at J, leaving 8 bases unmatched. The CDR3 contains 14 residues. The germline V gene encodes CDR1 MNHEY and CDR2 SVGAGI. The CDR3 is CASSSRGGMSPLHF. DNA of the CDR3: TGTGCCAGCAGTAGCAGGGGGGGGATGTCACCCCTCCACTTT.

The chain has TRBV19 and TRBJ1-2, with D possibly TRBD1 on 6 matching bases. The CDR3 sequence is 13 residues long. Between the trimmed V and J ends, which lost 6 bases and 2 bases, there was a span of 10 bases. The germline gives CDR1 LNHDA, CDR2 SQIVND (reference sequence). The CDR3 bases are TGTGCCAGTAGCCGGACAGAGAACTATGGCTACACCTTC. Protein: CASSRTENYGYTF.

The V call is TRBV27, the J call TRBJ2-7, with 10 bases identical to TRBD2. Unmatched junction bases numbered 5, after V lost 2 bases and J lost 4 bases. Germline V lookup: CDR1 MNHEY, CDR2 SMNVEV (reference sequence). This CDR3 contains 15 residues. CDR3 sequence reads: CASSLPGLAQYEQYF. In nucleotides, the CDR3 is TGTGCCAGCAGTTTACCGGGACTAGCGCAGTACGAGCAGTACTTC.

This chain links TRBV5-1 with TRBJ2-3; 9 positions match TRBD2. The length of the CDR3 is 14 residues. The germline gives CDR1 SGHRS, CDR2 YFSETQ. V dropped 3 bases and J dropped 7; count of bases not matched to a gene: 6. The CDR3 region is CASSSPAGGNTQYF. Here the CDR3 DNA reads TGCGCCAGCAGCTCCCCAGCGGGGGGAAATACGCAGTATTTT.

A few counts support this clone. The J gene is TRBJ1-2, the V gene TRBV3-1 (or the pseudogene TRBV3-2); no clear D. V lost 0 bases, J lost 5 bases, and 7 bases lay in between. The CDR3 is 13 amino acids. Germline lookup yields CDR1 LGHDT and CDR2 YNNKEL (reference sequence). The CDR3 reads CASSQDSSYGYTF. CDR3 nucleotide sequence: TGTGCCAGCAGCCAAGATTCCAGTTATGGCTACACCTTC.

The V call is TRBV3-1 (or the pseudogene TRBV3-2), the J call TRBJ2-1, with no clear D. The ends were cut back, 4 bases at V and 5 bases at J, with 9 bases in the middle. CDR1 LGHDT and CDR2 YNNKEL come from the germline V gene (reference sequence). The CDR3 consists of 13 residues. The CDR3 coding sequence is TGTGCCAGCAGCCCCAGCTGGGACAATGAGCAGTTCTTC. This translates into CASSPSWDNEQFF.

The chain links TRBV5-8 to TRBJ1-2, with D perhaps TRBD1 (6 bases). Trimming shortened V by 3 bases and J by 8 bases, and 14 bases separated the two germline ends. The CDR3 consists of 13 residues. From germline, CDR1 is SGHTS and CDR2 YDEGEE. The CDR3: CASSSTGLRGYTF. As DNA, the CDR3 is TGTGCCAGCAGCTCAACAGGGTTGAGGGGCTACACCTTC. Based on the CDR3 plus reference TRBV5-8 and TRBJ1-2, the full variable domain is EAGVTQSPTHLIKTRGQQATLRCSPISGHTSVYWYQQALGLGLQFLLWYDEGEERNRGNFPPRFSGRQFPNYSSELNVNALELEDSALYLCASSSTGLRGYTFGSGTRLTVV.

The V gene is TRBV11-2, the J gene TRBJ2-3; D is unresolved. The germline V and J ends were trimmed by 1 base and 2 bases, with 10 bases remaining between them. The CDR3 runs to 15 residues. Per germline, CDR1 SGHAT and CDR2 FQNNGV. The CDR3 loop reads CASSLAAFHTDTQYF. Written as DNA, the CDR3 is TGTGCCAGCAGCTTAGCGGCTTTCCACACAGATACGCAGTATTTT. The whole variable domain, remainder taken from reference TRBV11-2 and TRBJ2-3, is EAGVAQSPRYKIIEKRQSVAFWCNPISGHATLYWYQQILGQGPKLLIQFQNNGVVDDSQLPKDRFSAERLKGVDSTLKIQPAKLEDSAVYLCASSLAAFHTDTQYFGPGTRLTVL.

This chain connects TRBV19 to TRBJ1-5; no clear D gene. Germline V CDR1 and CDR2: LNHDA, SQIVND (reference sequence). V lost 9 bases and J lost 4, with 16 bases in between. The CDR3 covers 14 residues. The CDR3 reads CASGEVMGNQPQHF. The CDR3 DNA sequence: TGTGCCAGCGGAGAGGTGATGGGGAATCAGCCCCAGCATTTT. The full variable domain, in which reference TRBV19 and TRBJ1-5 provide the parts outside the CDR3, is DGGITQSPKYLFRKEGQNVTLSCEQNLNHDAMYWYRQDPGQGLRLIYYSQIVNDFQKGDIAEGYSVSREKKESFPLTVTSAQKNPTAFYLCASGEVMGNQPQHFGDGTRLSIL.

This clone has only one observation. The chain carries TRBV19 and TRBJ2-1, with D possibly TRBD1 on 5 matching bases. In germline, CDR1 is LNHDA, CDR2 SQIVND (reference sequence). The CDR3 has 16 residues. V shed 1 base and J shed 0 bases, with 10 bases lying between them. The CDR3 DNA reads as TGTGCCAGTAGTATAGGACGGACATTCTCCTACAATGAGCAGTTCTTC. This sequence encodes CASSIGRTFSYNEQFF.

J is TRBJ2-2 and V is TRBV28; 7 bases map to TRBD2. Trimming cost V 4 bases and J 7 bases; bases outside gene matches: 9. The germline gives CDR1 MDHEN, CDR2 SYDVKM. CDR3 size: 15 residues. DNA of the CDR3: TGTGCCAGCAGTTCCCCGGGCGGGAGAAGCGGGGAGCTGTTTTTT. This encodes CASSSPGGRSGELFF.